The 21 T cell receptor beta chains in this list originate from one sample, sequenced in a study of blood T cell repertoires in COVID-19. Some clones are missing from TCRdb's copy, which holds only in-frame ones; the method was immunoSEQ multiplex PCR. The sample holds 200,000 to 300,000 clones; roughly 87% are singletons and the top ten take around 3%. Sequences were obtained from peripheral blood. The receptor source for this set is a man aged 18 to 29 with active or convalescent COVID-19.

The chain joins TRBV7-3 to TRBJ2-7; perhaps TRBD1 as D (6 bases). V dropped 0 bases and J dropped 7 bases, with 13 bases sitting between them. The CDR3 runs to 14 residues. Germline V gene sequence: CDR1 SGHTA, CDR2 FQGTGA. The CDR3 loop reads CASSLTGPQGEQYF. The CDR3 bases are TGTGCCAGCAGCTTAACTGGCCCCCAGGGGGAGCAGTACTTC.

The gene calls are TRBV27 and TRBJ2-5; a weak D match, TRBD2 (6 bases). This CDR3 has 16 residues. V lost 1 base and J 7 bases, leaving 19 bases between the germline ends. The V gene's germline CDR1 is MNHEY and CDR2 SMNVEV (reference sequence). The CDR3 loop reads CASSLYAEGIEWTQYF. The CDR3 nucleotides read TGTGCCAGCAGTTTATACGCGGAGGGTATAGAGTGGACCCAGTACTTC.

This clone was detected only once. This sequence joins TRBV6-1 and TRBJ1-2, with D perhaps TRBD1 (5 bases). V gave up 2 bases and J gave up 3 bases, with 13 bases separating them. This CDR3 has 15 residues. The germline CDR1 and CDR2 sequences are MNHNS and SASEGT. The CDR3 here is CASSESQQGYYGYTF. The CDR3 bases are TGTGCCAGCAGTGAAAGTCAGCAGGGTTACTATGGCTACACCTTC.

This sequence joins TRBV28 and TRBJ2-3; 9 nucleotides agree with TRBD1. This CDR3 region has 14 residues. The germline CDR1 and CDR2 sequences are MDHEN and SYDVKM. The junction had 6 bases not matched to a gene; V was cut back by 6 bases and J by 5 bases. In nucleotides, the CDR3 is TGTGCCAGCAGCGTACAGGGGGCCATAGATACGCAGTATTTT. Translated, it gives CASSVQGAIDTQYF.

V is TRBV6-2 or TRBV6-3 and J is TRBJ1-1; 7 bases agree with TRBD1. The CDR3 consists of 16 residues. Germline V gene lookup returns CDR1 MNHEY and CDR2 SVGEGT. V gave up 0 bases and J gave up 1 base; unmatched junction bases: 5. CDR3 region: CASSYSTGAPNTEAFF. The CDR3 DNA reads TGTGCCAGCAGTTACTCAACAGGGGCGCCGAACACTGAAGCTTTCTTT.

The chain recombines TRBV28 with TRBJ1-2; D may be TRBD1 (6 bases). V was clipped by 1 base and J by 8 bases, with 14 bases between them. This CDR3 has 14 amino acids. Germline-derived CDR1 and CDR2 are MDHEN and SYDVKM. The DNA of the CDR3 is TGTGCCAGCAGTTTATTTCGGGGGGCAAGGGGCTACACCTTC. This sequence encodes CASSLFRGARGYTF.

This clone was counted once. The J gene is TRBJ2-1, the V gene TRBV6-5; 15 bases are a match to TRBD2. The ends lost 10 bases at V and 10 bases at J; junction bases unmatched: 8. Germline V gene sequence: CDR1 MNHEY, CDR2 SVGAGI. This CDR3 is 14 amino acids long. CDR3 DNA sequence: TGTGCCACATCGGGACTAGCGGGAGGAGGGGAGCAGTTCTTC. Its translation: CATSGLAGGGEQFF.

The chain links TRBV2 to TRBJ1-2, with 10 positions matching TRBD1. V shed 5 bases, J shed 4 bases, and the junction held 7 bases outside the gene matches. This CDR3 has 15 amino acids. Germline V CDR1 and CDR2: SNHLY, FYNNEI. CDR3 in DNA: TGTGCCAGCAGTTTTGACAGGGGGCCCCGCTATGGCTACACCTTC. Protein: CASSFDRGPRYGYTF.

The CDR3 sequence is CASSLTSGKKNEQFF. The CDR3 DNA reads TGCGCCAGCAGCCTAACTAGCGGCAAAAAAAATGAGCAGTTCTTC. This sequence joins TRBV5-1 and TRBJ2-1; TRBD2 matches at 8 bases. The V segment lost 4 bases and the J segment 7 bases; nucleotides outside the gene matches: 10. CDR3 size: 15 residues. Germline V gene sequence: CDR1 SGHRS, CDR2 YFSETQ.

The rearrangement joins TRBV11-2 to TRBJ2-7; D not certain. Between the trimmed V and J ends, which lost 6 bases and 0 bases, there was a span of 6 bases. The CDR3 is made up of 12 amino acids. Germline-derived CDR1 and CDR2 are SGHAT and FQNNGV. The CDR3 DNA sequence: TGTGCCAGCAGTTACTCCTCCTACGAGCAGTACTTC. Translating gives CASSYSSYEQYF. Looking up the rest from reference TRBV11-2 and TRBJ2-7 gives the full variable domain: EAGVAQSPRYKIIEKRQSVAFWCNPISGHATLYWYQQILGQGPKLLIQFQNNGVVDDSQLPKDRFSAERLKGVDSTLKIQPAKLEDSAVYLCASSYSSYEQYFGPGTRLTVT.

The chain carries TRBV9 and TRBJ2-7, with D possibly matching TRBD1 (6 bases). Germline-derived CDR1 and CDR2 are SGDLS and YYNGEE. This CDR3 spans 14 amino acids. Trimming took off 0 bases at V and 6 bases at J, with 13 bases between the two ends. The CDR3 loop reads CASSVGAGVSEQYF. Written as DNA, the CDR3 is TGTGCCAGCAGCGTAGGGGCAGGGGTATCCGAGCAGTACTTC.

This clone was counted only a few times. V usage is TRBV19 and J usage is TRBJ2-2; 11 bases fit TRBD2. The V and J ends lost 6 bases and 1 base, in that order; junction bases with no gene match: 4. The CDR3 length is 16 residues. Germline-derived CDR1 and CDR2 are LNHDA and SQIVND (reference sequence). The chain's CDR3 is CASRILAGGNTGELFF. In nucleotides, the CDR3 is TGTGCCAGTAGAATTCTAGCGGGAGGGAACACCGGGGAGCTGTTTTTT.

V is TRBV27 and J is TRBJ1-1; 9 nucleotides agree with TRBD1. V lost 5 bases to trimming and J lost 4 bases; unmatched junction nucleotides: 14. The CDR3 spans 17 residues. Germline CDR1 reads MNHEY; CDR2 reads SMNVEV (reference sequence). In DNA form, the CDR3 reads TGTGCCAGCAGTCCTCCGACGACAGGGGGGGTGGTCACTGAAGCTTTCTTT. It codes for CASSPPTTGGVVTEAFF.

The V gene is TRBV28, the J gene TRBJ1-5; 11 positions agree with TRBD1. Looked up from germline, CDR1 is MDHEN and CDR2 is SYDVKM. V was pared by 4 bases and J by 6 bases, with 8 bases of the junction left unmatched. This CDR3 contains 16 residues. CDR3 region: CASSSPWTGGGQPQHF. In nucleotides, the CDR3 is TGTGCCAGCAGTTCACCCTGGACAGGGGGCGGTCAGCCCCAGCATTTT.

This clone has just one count. The chain recombines TRBV5-1 with TRBJ1-1; a possible D gene is TRBD1 (6 bases). The CDR3 has 15 residues. V gave up 4 bases and J gave up 2 bases, with 15 bases separating them. Germline V gives CDR1 SGHRS, CDR2 YFSETQ. The CDR3 is CASSLAVDSNTEAFF. DNA of the CDR3: TGCGCCAGCAGCCTCGCTGTGGACAGCAACACTGAAGCTTTCTTT.

The chain carries TRBV7-2 and TRBJ2-3; 8 positions match TRBD1. Trimming took 3 bases from V and 3 from J; bases not matched to a gene: 5. This CDR3 has 15 amino acids. The germline gives CDR1 SGHTA, CDR2 FQGNSA. The CDR3 sequence: CASSFGQGATDTQYF. CDR3 nucleotides: TGTGCCAGCAGCTTTGGCCAGGGGGCGACAGATACGCAGTATTTT. The full variable domain, with the rest looked up from reference TRBV7-2 and TRBJ2-3, is GAGVSQSPSNKVTEKGKDVELRCDPISGHTALYWYRQSLGQGLEFLIYFQGNSAPDKSGLPSDRFSAERTGGSVSTLTIQRTQQEDSAVYLCASSFGQGATDTQYFGPGTRLTVL.

This chain links TRBV11-2 with TRBJ2-1, with a tentative D call TRBD2 (6 bases). V lost 1 base and J lost 7, with 17 bases in between. This CDR3 has 16 residues. Germline V gene lookup returns CDR1 SGHAT and CDR2 FQNNGV. CDR3 sequence: CASSLVVVAGRNEQFF. The CDR3 nucleotides are TGTGCCAGCAGCTTAGTGGTGGTGGCGGGGCGGAATGAGCAGTTCTTC.

A word on this clone: Other DNA sequences in the same sample also yield this CDR3. The rearrangement joins TRBV9 to TRBJ2-3; 9 nucleotides line up with TRBD2. V shed 0 bases and J 2 bases; nucleotides not matched to a gene: 4. The CDR3 is made up of 16 amino acids. The germline V gene encodes CDR1 SGDLS and CDR2 YYNGEE. CDR3 region: CASSVGSSGATDTQYF. CDR3 nucleotide sequence: TGTGCCAGCAGCGTAGGCTCTAGCGGGGCCACAGATACGCAGTATTTT.

The rearrangement links TRBV6-5 to TRBJ1-1, with D possibly matching TRBD1 (5 bases). Deletions cut 6 bases from V and 10 bases from J, with 18 bases between. The CDR3 consists of 13 residues. The germline CDR1 and CDR2 sequences are MNHEY and SVGAGI. DNA for the CDR3: TGTGCCAGCAGATCCAGGGTTGGACACGGAGCTTTCTTT. Protein sequence: CASRSRVGHGAFF.

In this sample, this clone turned up a few times. J is TRBJ2-1 and V is TRBV10-3; TRBD1 might be the D (5 bases). Per germline, CDR1 ENHRY and CDR2 SYGVKD. V gave up 0 bases and J gave up 8 bases, with 8 bases separating them. CDR3 length equals 13 residues. CDR3 sequence reads: CAISESGRDEQFF. For the CDR3, the DNA is TGTGCCATCAGTGAGTCCGGCAGGGATGAGCAGTTCTTC.

The V call is TRBV28, the J call TRBJ1-5; tentative D call: TRBD1 (5 bases). Trimming removed 5 bases from V and 10 bases from J, with 21 bases in between. This CDR3 spans 15 amino acids. The germline V gene encodes CDR1 MDHEN and CDR2 SYDVKM. The DNA of the CDR3 is TGTGCCAGCAGTCCGAAAAACAGGATTTCAGCCCCCCAGCATTTT. Translated: CASSPKNRISAPQHF.